The present entry profiles one T cell receptor (beta chain) with its context. The length of the CDR3 is 11 residues. The V gene lost 5 bases and the J gene lost 10 bases, with 11 bases spanning the gap. Germline-derived CDR1 and CDR2 are DFQATT and SNEGSKA (reference sequence). Those enrolled, adults aged 18 to 89 years, came from around 25 US areas. Participant reports of clinical history set cohort assignment. Recovery among Cohort 3 donors was established by two negative PCRs, clearance, or symptom resolution. This sample was included in a study of blood T cell repertoires in COVID-19. Across the whole study: The United States, Italy and Spain provided the acute and convalescent COVID-19 samples.

Libraries were prepared by immunoSEQ multiplex PCR; TCRdb keeps only in-frame clonotypes and omits some of them. The table shows about 220,000 clones, with 82% occurring only once. The source of this sequence is a woman aged 60 to 75 who had recovered from COVID-19. The genes are TRBV20-1 and TRBJ1-4, with a possible D match to TRBD1 (5 bases). The sample taken for sequencing was PBMCs or T cells enriched from blood (not recorded which). This CDR3 is CSAWTGGKLFF. CDR3 bases: TGCAGTGCTTGGACGGGGGGAAAACTGTTTTTT.